This entry lists 25 T cell receptor beta chains sequenced from one sample in a study of patients with pleural tuberculosis. TCRdb reprocessed the reads via MiXCR and lists one record per CDR3 protein. This table has about 50,000 distinct CDR3 sequences, about 7.3% appearing once. Receptor source: a human donor with pleural tuberculosis.

This clonotype was seen at least ten times. The chain couples TRBV14 to TRBJ2-3; 9 nucleotides agree with TRBD1. V shed 2 bases, J shed 3 bases, and the junction held 9 bases outside the gene matches. Germline V CDR1 and CDR2: SGHDN, FVKESK. The CDR3 contains 17 residues. The DNA for the CDR3 is TGTGCCAGCAGCCAACTTGGACAGGGGAAAAGGACAGATACGCAGTATTTT. This gives the protein CASSQLGQGKRTDTQYF.

This clonotype has a count of ten or more. This sequence joins TRBV19 and TRBJ2-3; the match to TRBD2 covers 7 bases. From germline, CDR1 is LNHDA and CDR2 SQIVND (reference sequence). There are 14 residues in the CDR3. The ends lost 6 bases at V and 1 base at J; junction bases unmatched: 4. The CDR3 nucleotides are TGTGCCAGTAGAGCGGGACCCGGCACAGATACGCAGTATTTT. The encoded protein is CASRAGPGTDTQYF.

This clonotype was seen ten or more times. This sequence joins TRBV20-1 and TRBJ2-3; possible D gene TRBD2, 5 bases. V was pared by 3 bases and J by 4 bases, with 14 bases between. The V gene's germline CDR1 is DFQATT and CDR2 SNEGSKA (reference sequence). This CDR3 is built from 14 residues. The CDR3 loop reads CSARDFRRADTQYF. CDR3 DNA: TGCAGTGCTAGGGACTTCCGAAGGGCAGATACGCAGTATTTT.

This clonotype was detected only once. Germline is not matched at one junction end, which may reflect a read error. This rearrangement joins TRBV6-1 to TRBJ2-5, with D unresolved. Germline CDR1 reads MNHNS; CDR2 reads SASEGT. The CDR3 runs to 14 residues. The chain's CDR3 is CASSEEYIQEAQYF. The CDR3 coding sequence is TGCGCCAGCAGTGAAGAATACATTCAAGAGGCCCAGTACTTC.

This clonotype was detected only a few times. The chain recombines TRBV29-1 with TRBJ2-1; no reliable D call. The CDR3 length is 11 residues. Trimming removed 6 bases at V and 10 bases at J, with 13 bases between. Germline V gene data show CDR1 as SQVTM and CDR2 as ANQGSEA. CDR3 sequence (DNA): TGCAGCGTCAGCGAACCCCACGAGCAGTTCTTC. Its protein product is CSVSEPHEQFF.

Notes on this clonotype: A single base separates this from a much larger clone, so it may be a read error. V is TRBV11-1 and J is TRBJ1-3; D possibly corresponds to TRBD1 (5 bases). CDR1 SGHAT and CDR2 FQDESV come from the germline V gene (reference sequence). This CDR3 has 12 residues. This CDR3 is CAIDRSGNTRYF. DNA of the CDR3: TGTGCCATCGACAGATCTGGAAACACCAGATATTTT.

Of note for this clonotype: This may be a read error: a much more frequent sequence differs by one nucleotide. The chain links TRBV11-2 to TRBJ1-1; D is undetermined. The ends were cut back, 5 bases at V and 11 bases at J, with 15 bases in the middle. The CDR3 is made up of 12 amino acids. The germline gives CDR1 SGHAT, CDR2 FQNNGV. This chain's CDR3 is CASSTSGLYAFF. In DNA form, the CDR3 reads TGTGCCAGCAGCACCTCTGGCCTCTATGCTTTCTTT.

Ten or more counts support this clonotype. This chain uses TRBV11-1 with TRBJ1-4; D gene uncertain. V lost 1 base to trimming and J lost 8 bases, with 14 bases between them. This CDR3 has 15 amino acids. Germline-derived CDR1 and CDR2 are SGHAT and FQDESV (reference sequence). The CDR3 nucleotides read TGTGCCAGCAGCTTAGAGGCAGCCTCAAGCGAAAAACTGTTTTTT. It codes for CASSLEAASSEKLFF.

The chain has TRBV11-2 and TRBJ2-3; 8 bases are a match to TRBD2. Trimming cost V 0 bases and J 11 bases; bases outside gene matches: 13. Germline values: CDR1 SGHAT, CDR2 FQNNGV. The CDR3 has 16 residues. CDR3 sequence reads: CASSLDGTRGADEQYF. The CDR3, as DNA: TGTGCCAGCAGCTTAGACGGGACTAGGGGGGCGGATGAGCAGTATTTT.

The V call is TRBV9, the J call TRBJ1-2; no clear D gene. This CDR3 is built from 14 residues. Germline V gene data show CDR1 as SGDLS and CDR2 as YYNGEE. Trimming pared 3 bases from V and 6 bases from J, leaving 15 bases between. CDR3 coding DNA: TGTGCCAGCAGCGAGAACGGGCCTCTTAATGGCTACACCTTC. Translation: CASSENGPLNGYTF.

The chain uses TRBV11-1 and TRBJ2-5; 7 bases agree with TRBD1. This CDR3 has 14 amino acids. Germline V gene lookup returns CDR1 SGHAT and CDR2 FQDESV (reference sequence). The ends lost 5 bases at V and 5 bases at J; junction bases unmatched: 8. CDR3 protein: CASSPGTVFETQYF. CDR3 DNA sequence: TGTGCCAGCAGCCCAGGGACAGTTTTTGAGACCCAGTACTTC. The full variable domain, completed using reference TRBV11-1 and TRBJ2-5, is EAEVAQSPRYKITEKSQAVAFWCDPISGHATLYWYRQILGQGPELLVQFQDESVVDDSQLPKDRFSAERLKGVDSTLKIQPAELGDSAMYLCASSPGTVFETQYFGPGTRLLVL.

The genes are TRBV29-1 and TRBJ1-1, with 9 bases that match TRBD1. Per the germline V gene, CDR1 is SQVTM and CDR2 is ANQGSEA. With 3 bases clipped from V and 7 bases from J, the junction kept 15 bases outside the gene matches. CDR3 length: 16 amino acids. CDR3 nucleotides: TGCAGCGTTGATGGAAGAGAGACAGGGGGTAAAGGTGAAGCTTTCTTT. Amino acids: CSVDGRETGGKGEAFF.

This clonotype came up once. Possible read error: a much larger clone is one base away. J is TRBJ2-5 and V is TRBV11-1; D not certain. Germline CDR1 SGHAT, CDR2 FQDESV (reference sequence). The CDR3 is 15 amino acids. Trimming left V 5 bases short and J 3 bases short, with 16 bases between. This CDR3 is CASSPPGKFEETQYF. The CDR3 DNA reads as TGTGCCAGCAGCCCCCCGGGCAAGTTTGAAGAGACCCAGTACTTC.

This clonotype has more than one count but fewer than ten. The genes are TRBV11-2 and TRBJ2-2; unclear D gene. Deletions cut 5 bases from V and 6 bases from J, with 10 bases between. The CDR3 contains 13 residues. Germline V gives CDR1 SGHAT, CDR2 FQNNGV. The DNA for the CDR3 is TGTGCCAGCAGCCATCTTGGCCCCGGGGAGCTGTTTTTT. The encoded protein is CASSHLGPGELFF.

This clonotype has at least ten counts. The chain carries TRBV11-1 and TRBJ1-1, with TRBD1 matching 10 bases. Germline-derived CDR1 and CDR2 are SGHAT and FQDESV (reference sequence). The V and J ends lost 5 bases and 1 base, in that order; junction bases with no gene match: 1. The CDR3 is 14 residues long. The CDR3 region is CASSGQGGNTEAFF. The CDR3 nucleotides are TGTGCCAGCAGCGGACAGGGGGGGAACACTGAAGCTTTCTTT.

This clonotype appeared many times. The gene calls are TRBV12-3 or TRBV12-4 and TRBJ1-5; 9 bases map to TRBD1. The junction had 5 bases not matched to a gene; V was cut back by 6 bases and J by 5 bases. This CDR3 is built from 14 residues. Here the CDR3 DNA reads TGTGCCAGCAGCTCCGGGACAGGGTATCAGCCCCAGCATTTT. Amino acid sequence: CASSSGTGYQPQHF.

The table lists this clonotype with many counts. This rearrangement joins TRBV27 to TRBJ1-4; D call uncertain. The CDR3 covers 15 residues. Looked up from germline, CDR1 is MNHEY and CDR2 is SMNVEV (reference sequence). Between the trimmed V and J ends, which lost 3 bases and 0 bases, there was a span of 8 bases. Here the CDR3 reads CASSFSGATNEKLFF. In DNA, the CDR3 is TGTGCCAGCAGTTTCTCGGGAGCAACTAATGAAAAACTGTTTTTT.

V is TRBV30 and J is TRBJ1-5; a possible D gene is TRBD1 (6 bases). The CDR3 is made up of 15 amino acids. V gave up 1 base and J gave up 0 bases, with 10 bases separating them. CDR1 and CDR2 from the germline V gene are GTSNPN and SVGIG (reference sequence). The CDR3 reads CAWSGGQGSNQPQHF. The DNA of the CDR3 is TGTGCCTGGAGTGGGGGGCAGGGTAGCAATCAGCCCCAGCATTTT.

The CDR3 nucleotides read TGTGCCAGCAGTGGCCAGTCGGGAGGCTACACCTTC. Amino acids: CASSGQSGGYTF. This rearrangement joins TRBV2 to TRBJ1-2; D call uncertain. With 4 bases removed from V and 8 bases from J, the gap between germline ends came to 11 bases. The CDR3 loop spans 12 amino acids. From germline, CDR1 is SNHLY and CDR2 FYNNEI.

This clonotype was detected ten times or more. The CDR3 sequence: CASSYGHRGLGGTEAFF. DNA of the CDR3: TGTGCCAGCAGTTACGGCCACAGGGGGCTCGGGGGTACTGAAGCTTTCTTT. V usage is TRBV6-2 or TRBV6-3 and J usage is TRBJ1-1; 9 nucleotides match TRBD1. Per the germline V gene, CDR1 is MNHEY and CDR2 is SVGEGT. This CDR3 has 17 amino acids. Unmatched junction bases numbered 12, after V lost 2 bases and J lost 5 bases.

This clonotype was detected ten times or more. The chain is built from TRBV12-3 or TRBV12-4 and TRBJ1-1, with D possibly TRBD1 on 5 matching bases. The CDR3 extends over 14 amino acids. V was trimmed by 6 bases and J by 0 bases, leaving 11 bases between them. CDR3 sequence (DNA): TGTGCCAGCAGGGCGGGGGGGGTGAACACTGAAGCTTTCTTT. It yields the protein CASRAGGVNTEAFF.

The V and J genes are TRBV29-1 and TRBJ1-2, with a weak D call TRBD1 (5 bases). The CDR3 covers 14 residues. Trimming shortened V by 0 bases and J by 5 bases, and 13 bases separated the two germline ends. The V gene's germline CDR1 is SQVTM and CDR2 ANQGSEA. The CDR3 protein is CSVEDRAGTYGYTF. The CDR3 coding sequence is TGCAGCGTTGAAGATCGCGCAGGGACGTATGGCTACACCTTC.

This clonotype was observed many times. This chain links TRBV29-1 with TRBJ1-2, with a weak D call TRBD1 (6 bases). CDR3 size: 14 residues. Germline V gene sequence: CDR1 SQVTM, CDR2 ANQGSEA. Trimming removed 3 bases at V and 2 bases at J, with 13 bases between. The CDR3 bases are TGCAGCGTTGACCAAGGCCAGGGGAACTATGGCTACACCTTC. Protein sequence: CSVDQGQGNYGYTF.

In its sample, this clonotype was seen a few times. The chain couples TRBV2 to TRBJ2-2; TRBD2 is a possible D gene (6 bases). Trimming removed 4 bases from V and 4 bases from J, with 7 bases in between. The germline CDR1 and CDR2 sequences are SNHLY and FYNNEI. The CDR3 sequence is 13 residues long. As DNA, the CDR3 is TGTGCCAGCAGTGGGGACTCCACCGGGGAGCTGTTTTTT. Amino acids: CASSGDSTGELFF. Full variable domain (outside the CDR3, taken from reference TRBV2 and TRBJ2-2): EPEVTQTPSHQVTQMGQEVILRCVPISNHLYFYWYRQILGQKVEFLVSFYNNEISEKSEIFDDQFSVERPDGSNFTLKIRSTKLEDSAMYFCASSGDSTGELFFGEGSRLTVL.

This clonotype showed up many times. The chain uses TRBV28 and TRBJ2-7, with 10 nucleotides matching TRBD1. V lost 7 bases to trimming and J lost 5 bases; unmatched junction nucleotides: 11. Looked up from germline, CDR1 is MDHEN and CDR2 is SYDVKM. This CDR3 spans 15 amino acids. As DNA, the CDR3 is TGTGCCAGCATCCCCCGGGGACAGGGGATAAACGAGCAGTACTTC. Amino acid sequence: CASIPRGQGINEQYF.